This T cell receptor beta chain was sequenced for a study of T-cell reconstitution after alpha-beta-depleted transplantation in children. Broader study findings: T-cell counts and diversity were attributed mostly to newly produced T cells one year after transplant. Some patients owed their high day-60 TCRbeta diversity to surviving recipient T cells and thymic progenitors. After transplant, at about two months, alpha-beta T cells were reportedly derived from several hundred expanded graft clones.

V gave up 8 bases and J gave up 4 bases; unmatched junction bases: 8. Germline V gene lookup returns CDR1 KGHSH and CDR2 LQKENI. The CDR3 consists of 14 residues. Comment on this clonotype: Its antigen is unidentified. This may arise from a read error, as a much more abundant clone is one base away.

It was with unique molecular identifiers that the TCRbeta library was prepared. TCRdb redid the calling of the PCR reads with MiXCR, one entry per CDR3 protein. The top ten clones hold about a quarter of a sample with roughly 300,000 distinct CDR3 sequences, 11% of them seen once. The material sequenced was peripheral blood, taken 180 days after TCRalphabeta/CD19-depleted stem cell transplant. This sequence joins TRBV18 and TRBJ2-5; TRBD1 agrees at 9 bases. The TCR was taken from a male patient aged 2 to 9 who had a stem cell transplant for chronic granulomatous disease, so the T cells may come from the graft donor. The CDR3 region has the DNA TGTGCCAGCCCGCACAGGGGGCTGAGAGAGACCCAGTACTTC. Its translation: CASPHRGLRETQYF.